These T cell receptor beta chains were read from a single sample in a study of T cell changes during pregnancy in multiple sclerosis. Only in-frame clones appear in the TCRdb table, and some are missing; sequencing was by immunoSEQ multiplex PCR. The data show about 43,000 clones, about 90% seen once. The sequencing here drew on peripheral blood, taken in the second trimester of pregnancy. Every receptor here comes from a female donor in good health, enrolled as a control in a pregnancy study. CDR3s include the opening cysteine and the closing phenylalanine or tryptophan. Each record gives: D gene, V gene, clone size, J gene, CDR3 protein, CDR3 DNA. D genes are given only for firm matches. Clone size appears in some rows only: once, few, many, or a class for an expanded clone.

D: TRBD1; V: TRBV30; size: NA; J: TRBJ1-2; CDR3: CACVKAGGHGGYTF; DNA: TGTGCCTGTGTGAAGGCAGGGGGACACGGCGGCTACACCTTC
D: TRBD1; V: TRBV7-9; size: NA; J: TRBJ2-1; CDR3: CASSYRQGYGEQFF; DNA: TGTGCCAGCAGTTACAGACAGGGTTATGGTGAGCAGTTCTTC
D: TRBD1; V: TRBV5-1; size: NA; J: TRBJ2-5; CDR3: CASSEQGAETQYF; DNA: TGCGCCAGCAGCGAGCAGGGGGCTGAGACCCAGTACTTC
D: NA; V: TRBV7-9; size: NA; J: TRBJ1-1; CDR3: CASSLLEAFF; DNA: TGTGCCAGCAGCTTATTAGAAGCTTTCTTT
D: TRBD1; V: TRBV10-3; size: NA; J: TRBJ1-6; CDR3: CAISESGDRGSPLHF; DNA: TGTGCCATCAGTGAGTCAGGAGACAGGGGATCACCCCTCCACTTT
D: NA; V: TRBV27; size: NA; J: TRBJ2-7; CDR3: CASSFLITEVPYEQYF; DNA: TGTGCCAGCAGTTTTCTTATAACCGAGGTTCCCTACGAGCAGTACTTC
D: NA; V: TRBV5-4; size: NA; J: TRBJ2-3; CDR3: CASSRDLGTDTQYF; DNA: TGTGCCAGCAGCCGGGACTTAGGCACAGATACGCAGTATTTT
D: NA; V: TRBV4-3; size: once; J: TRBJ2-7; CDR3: CASSQDVEGLYEQYF; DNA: TGCGCCAGCAGCCAAGATGTCGAGGGTCTCTACGAGCAGTACTTC
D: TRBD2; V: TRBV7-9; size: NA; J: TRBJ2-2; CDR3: CASSLGLAGVNTGELFF; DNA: TGTGCCAGCAGCTTAGGACTAGCGGGAGTTAACACCGGGGAGCTGTTTTTT
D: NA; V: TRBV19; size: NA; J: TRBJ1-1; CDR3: CASSGQENSEAFF; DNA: TGTGCCAGTAGTGGGCAAGAAAACTCTGAAGCTTTCTTT
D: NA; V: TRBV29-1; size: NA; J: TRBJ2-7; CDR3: CSVAGELYEQYF; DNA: TGCAGCGTTGCAGGGGAGCTATACGAGCAGTACTTC
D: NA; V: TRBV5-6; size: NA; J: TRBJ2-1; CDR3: CASSSGGGGPGLNEQFF; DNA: TGTGCCAGCAGCTCCGGTGGGGGGGGCCCGGGATTAAATGAGCAGTTCTTC
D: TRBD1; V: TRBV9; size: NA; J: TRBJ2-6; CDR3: CASSAGQGIGANVLTF; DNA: TGTGCCAGCAGCGCAGGACAGGGGATCGGGGCCAACGTCCTGACTTTC
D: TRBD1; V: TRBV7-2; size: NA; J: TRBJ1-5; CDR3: CASSADRDQPQHF; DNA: TGTGCCAGCAGCGCAGACAGGGATCAGCCCCAGCATTTT
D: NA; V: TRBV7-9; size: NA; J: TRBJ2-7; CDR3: CASSLGLTSSHEQYF; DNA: TGTGCCAGCAGCTTAGGACTAACAAGCTCCCACGAGCAGTACTTC
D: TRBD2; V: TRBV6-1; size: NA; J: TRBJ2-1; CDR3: CASSPRTSGLNEQFF; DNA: TGTGCCAGCAGTCCCCGGACTAGCGGATTAAATGAGCAGTTCTTC
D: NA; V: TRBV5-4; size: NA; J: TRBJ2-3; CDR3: CASSPGSRTDTQYF; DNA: TGTGCCAGCAGCCCCGGGAGCAGAACAGATACGCAGTATTTT
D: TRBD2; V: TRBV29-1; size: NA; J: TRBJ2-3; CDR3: CSVGGSFSVERGGSDTQYF; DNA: TGCAGCGTTGGAGGATCATTCTCAGTGGAGCGGGGAGGTTCAGATACGCAGTATTTT
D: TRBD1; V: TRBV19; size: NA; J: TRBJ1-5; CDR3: CASKVQGDQPQHF; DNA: TGTGCCAGTAAGGTGCAGGGGGATCAGCCCCAGCATTTT
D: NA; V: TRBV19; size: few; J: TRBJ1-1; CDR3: CASGQVSMNTEAFF; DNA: TGTGCCAGTGGGCAGGTGAGCATGAACACTGAAGCTTTCTTT
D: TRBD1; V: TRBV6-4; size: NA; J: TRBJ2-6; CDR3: CASSEDRGLAGANVLTF; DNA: TGTGCCAGCAGTGAGGACAGGGGGTTGGCTGGGGCCAACGTCCTGACTTTC
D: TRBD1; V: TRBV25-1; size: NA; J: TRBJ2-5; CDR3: CASSPGDRGRETQYF; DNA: TGTGCCAGCAGTCCCGGGGACAGGGGGCGGGAGACCCAGTACTTC